The 21 T cell receptor beta chains reported below all come from one sample, sequenced in a study. TCRdb re-called the 5' RACE reads with MiXCR, one entry per CDR3 protein. The repertoire holds some 11,000 distinct CDR3 sequences, with about a quarter as singletons. Tregs were sorted as CD4+CD25+CD127-/low cells. Sequencing input: Tregs sorted from a lymph node. Source of these receptors: a female donor with breast cancer.

Comments on this clonotype: Given a much more abundant clone one base away, this may be a read error. The genes are TRBV15 and TRBJ1-6; D remains unclear. Germline loops: CDR1 LNHNV, CDR2 YYDKDF (reference sequence). The germline V and J ends were trimmed by 3 bases and 4 bases, with 7 bases remaining between them. CDR3 size: 14 residues. CDR3 sequence reads: CATSSRRYNSPLHF. The CDR3 region has the DNA TGTGCCACCAGCAGCCGACGGTATAATTCACCCCTCCACTTT.

This clonotype is termed medium-sized. The J gene is TRBJ2-5, the V gene TRBV27; TRBD2 matches at 12 bases. The CDR3 has 21 residues. Germline V gives CDR1 MNHEY, CDR2 SMNVEV (reference sequence). The J segment lost 0 bases and the V segment lost 7 bases, leaving 21 bases of the junction unmatched. CDR3 nucleotide sequence: TGTGCCAGCAACACGGAAGCCCCTCGAACGCTAGCGGGAGGGTACCAAGAGACCCAGTACTTC. Protein product: CASNTEAPRTLAGGYQETQYF.

Comment on this clonotype: This could be a read error, since a much larger clone is one nucleotide away. The rearrangement joins TRBV18 to TRBJ2-5; D possibly corresponds to TRBD2 (5 bases). Looked up from germline, CDR1 is KGHSH and CDR2 is LQKENI. This CDR3 is 14 amino acids long. CDR3 bases: TGTGCCGGCTCAGCGGCTCCAGTCCAAGAGACCCAGTACTTC. This codes for CAGSAAPVQETQYF.

This clonotype was detected many times. The gene calls are TRBV24-1 and TRBJ2-3, with 10 bases fitting TRBD2. Germline assignment: CDR1 KGHDR and CDR2 SFDVKD. The CDR3 covers 18 residues. Trimming removed 4 bases from V and 1 base from J; junction bases left unmatched: 10. The CDR3 DNA is TGTGCCACCAGTGACCCCGGGACTAGCGTTATAGGCACAGATACGCAGTATTTT. Its protein is CATSDPGTSVIGTDTQYF.

In its sample, this clonotype was seen once. The junction shows a germline mismatch at one end, possibly a read error. The chain couples TRBV10-1 to TRBJ2-1, with 8 bases lining up with TRBD2. Germline loops: CDR1 WNHNN, CDR2 SYGVQD (reference sequence). This CDR3 is 18 amino acids long. The CDR3 nucleotides are TGCGCCATCAGTAAAGGCAGCGGGAGTACAAGCTCCTACAATGAGCAGTTCTTC. This gives the protein CAISKGSGSTSSYNEQFF.

This clonotype ranks as medium-sized (0.01 to 0.1%). The V gene is TRBV7-3, the J gene TRBJ2-1, with 9 bases identical to TRBD1. The length of the CDR3 is 14 residues. Germline values: CDR1 SGHTA, CDR2 FQGTGA. Trimming removed 5 bases from V and 6 bases from J; junction bases left unmatched: 5. CDR3: CASSEQGALNEQFF. CDR3 DNA: TGTGCCAGCAGCGAACAGGGGGCCCTCAATGAGCAGTTCTTC.

This clonotype occurred many times. The chain carries TRBV7-6 and TRBJ2-1; 7 bases fit TRBD1. Per the germline V gene, CDR1 is SGHVS and CDR2 is FNYEAQ. V dropped 1 base and J dropped 3; count of bases not matched to a gene: 6. CDR3 length equals 16 residues. DNA for the CDR3: TGTGCCAGCAGCTTAGTCGGGGCAGGGGGCTACAATGAGCAGTTCTTC. This gives the protein CASSLVGAGGYNEQFF.

This clonotype is medium-sized (0.01 to 0.1%) by share. The chain employs TRBV4-1 and TRBJ2-7, with 9 bases fitting TRBD2. Trimming at V came to 1 base and at J to 2 bases, leaving 9 bases not matched to a gene. CDR3 length equals 17 residues. Germline values: CDR1 MGHRA, CDR2 YSYEKL. This chain's CDR3 is CASSQAPMLAGAYEQYF. The CDR3 DNA reads as TGCGCCAGCAGCCAAGCCCCGATGTTAGCGGGAGCCTACGAGCAGTACTTC.

This clonotype was detected ten times or more. The V and J genes are TRBV9 and TRBJ2-7; possible D gene TRBD1, 6 bases. Germline V CDR1 and CDR2: SGDLS, YYNGEE. V was cut by 3 bases and J by 5 bases, with 18 bases left in between. The CDR3 spans 15 residues. Here the CDR3 reads CASSATAGESHEQYF. CDR3 DNA: TGTGCCAGCAGCGCGACGGCAGGGGAGTCGCACGAGCAGTACTTC.

This clonotype was found a few times. V and J are TRBV9 and TRBJ2-1; the D is unclear. This CDR3 spans 15 amino acids. Germline V lookup: CDR1 SGDLS, CDR2 YYNGEE. Trimming took 3 bases from V and 0 from J, leaving 10 bases between them. DNA of the CDR3: TGTGCCAGCAGCGGTGGTGGCGGCTCCTACAATGAGCAGTTCTTC. Translated: CASSGGGGSYNEQFF.

The genes are TRBV6-5 and TRBJ1-1; TRBD1 might be the D (6 bases). V lost 6 bases to trimming and J lost 4 bases, with 18 bases between them. The CDR3 is made up of 15 amino acids. CDR1 MNHEY and CDR2 SVGAGI come from the germline V gene. The CDR3 bases are TGTGCCAGCAGCAAAAAAGGACAGAGGGGCACTGAAGCTTTCTTT. Its protein product is CASSKKGQRGTEAFF.

Remarks on this clonotype: Lacking the conserved final phenylalanine or tryptophan, this CDR3 likely reflects a read error. The DNA is left out, because the CDR3 cannot be placed on it with certainty; the CDR3 is given as TCRdb lists it. The CDR3 region is CASSPGLNNEQLL. The V call is TRBV5-1, the J call TRBJ2-1; the table's D call, TRBD2, has no DNA check behind it. With termini counted, the CDR3 has 13 amino acids. Germline assignment: CDR1 SGHRS and CDR2 YFSETQ.

This clonotype was observed many times. The V call is TRBV6-5, the J call TRBJ1-1; unclear D gene. Between the trimmed V and J ends, which lost 2 bases and 4 bases, there was a span of 11 bases. This CDR3 comprises 14 residues. In germline, CDR1 is MNHEY, CDR2 SVGAGI. CDR3 in amino acids: CASSYSTMGTEAFF. The CDR3 bases are TGTGCCAGCAGTTACAGTACCATGGGCACTGAAGCTTTCTTT.

The chain is built from TRBV7-9 and TRBJ2-2; 11 bases are shared with TRBD2. The CDR3 has 17 residues. The germline V gene encodes CDR1 SEHNR and CDR2 FQNEAQ (reference sequence). V was pared by 2 bases and J by 4 bases, with 6 bases of the junction left unmatched. CDR3 DNA sequence: TGTGCCAGCAGCTTATTTGGGACTAGCGGCTCCACCGGGGAGCTGTTTTTT. It specifies CASSLFGTSGSTGELFF.

By share, this clonotype counts as medium-sized (0.01 to 0.1%). J is TRBJ2-1 and V is TRBV24-1; 8 nucleotides match TRBD2. This CDR3 is 14 amino acids long. V shed 9 bases and J 7 bases; nucleotides not matched to a gene: 10. The germline gives CDR1 KGHDR, CDR2 SFDVKD. The CDR3 loop is CATGGGITWNEQFF. CDR3 sequence (DNA): TGTGCCACCGGCGGGGGGATTACATGGAATGAGCAGTTCTTC.

The chain joins TRBV9 to TRBJ1-1; 7 bases match TRBD1. This CDR3 is 14 amino acids long. CDR1 SGDLS and CDR2 YYNGEE come from the germline V gene. V was pared by 3 bases and J by 5 bases, with 7 bases of the junction left unmatched. Here the CDR3 DNA reads TGTGCCAGCAGCGGAGGAGGGGGCTGGACTGAAGCTTTCTTT. Protein sequence: CASSGGGGWTEAFF.

As to this clonotype: This could be a read error, since a much larger clone is one nucleotide away. The V gene is TRBV6-6, the J gene TRBJ2-1; D is undetermined. The CDR3 has 16 residues. The V gene lost 0 bases and the J gene lost 8 bases, with 17 bases spanning the gap. Germline V lookup: CDR1 MNHNY, CDR2 SVGAGI (reference sequence). The CDR3 is CASSYSISGGRDEQFF. In DNA, the CDR3 is TGTGCCAGCAGTTACTCGATTTCTGGCGGTAGGGATGAGCAGTTCTTC.

The chain has TRBV5-5 and TRBJ2-1; possibly TRBD2 for D (6 bases). Germline V lookup: CDR1 SGHKS, CDR2 YYEKEE (reference sequence). The CDR3 has 12 amino acids. With 5 bases removed from V and 6 bases from J, the gap between germline ends came to 9 bases. CDR3: CASRYSGNEQFF. The CDR3 DNA sequence: TGTGCCAGCAGATATAGCGGCAATGAGCAGTTCTTC.

By share, this clonotype counts as medium-sized. The chain couples TRBV4-1 to TRBJ1-1, with 7 positions matching TRBD1. Germline V gene data show CDR1 as MGHRA and CDR2 as YSYEKL. The trim removed 1 base at V and 11 bases at J, leaving 4 bases unmatched. CDR3 length equals 12 residues. CDR3 protein: CASSQGAGGAFF. CDR3 nucleotide sequence: TGCGCCAGCAGCCAAGGGGCAGGGGGGGCTTTCTTT.

This clonotype was found a few times. V and J are TRBV19 and TRBJ2-1, with D perhaps TRBD1 or TRBD2 (5 bases each). The V and J ends lost 5 bases and 4 bases respectively, with 15 bases between them. This CDR3 is built from 15 residues. The germline V gene has CDR1 LNHDA and CDR2 SQIVND (reference sequence). CDR3 residues: CASSPELGDYNEQFF. The CDR3 nucleotides are TGTGCCAGTAGTCCCGAACTGGGGGATTACAATGAGCAGTTCTTC.

This clonotype is medium-sized. The chain couples TRBV6-5 to TRBJ1-2, with 8 bases identical to TRBD1. The germline CDR1 and CDR2 sequences are MNHEY and SVGAGI. The length of the CDR3 is 14 residues. The junction had 10 bases not matched to a gene; V was cut back by 6 bases and J by 7 bases. The CDR3 sequence: CASRDGDRGSGYTF. The CDR3 DNA reads as TGTGCCAGCAGGGACGGCGACAGGGGTAGTGGCTACACCTTC.